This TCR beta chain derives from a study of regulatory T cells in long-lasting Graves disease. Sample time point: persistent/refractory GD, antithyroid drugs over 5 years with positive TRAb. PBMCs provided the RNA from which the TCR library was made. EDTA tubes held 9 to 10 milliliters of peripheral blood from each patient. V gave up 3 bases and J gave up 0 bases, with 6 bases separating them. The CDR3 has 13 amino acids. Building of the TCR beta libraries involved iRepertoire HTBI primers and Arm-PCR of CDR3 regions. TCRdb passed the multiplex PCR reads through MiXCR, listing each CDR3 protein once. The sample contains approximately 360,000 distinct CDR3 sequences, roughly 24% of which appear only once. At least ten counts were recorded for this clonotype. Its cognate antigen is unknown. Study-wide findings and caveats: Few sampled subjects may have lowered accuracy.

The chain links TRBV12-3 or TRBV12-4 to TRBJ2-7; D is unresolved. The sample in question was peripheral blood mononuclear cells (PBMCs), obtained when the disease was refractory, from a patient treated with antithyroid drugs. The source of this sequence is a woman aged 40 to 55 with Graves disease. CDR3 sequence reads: CASSFSVSYEQYF. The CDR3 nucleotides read TGTGCCAGCAGTTTTTCGGTCTCCTACGAGCAGTACTTC.